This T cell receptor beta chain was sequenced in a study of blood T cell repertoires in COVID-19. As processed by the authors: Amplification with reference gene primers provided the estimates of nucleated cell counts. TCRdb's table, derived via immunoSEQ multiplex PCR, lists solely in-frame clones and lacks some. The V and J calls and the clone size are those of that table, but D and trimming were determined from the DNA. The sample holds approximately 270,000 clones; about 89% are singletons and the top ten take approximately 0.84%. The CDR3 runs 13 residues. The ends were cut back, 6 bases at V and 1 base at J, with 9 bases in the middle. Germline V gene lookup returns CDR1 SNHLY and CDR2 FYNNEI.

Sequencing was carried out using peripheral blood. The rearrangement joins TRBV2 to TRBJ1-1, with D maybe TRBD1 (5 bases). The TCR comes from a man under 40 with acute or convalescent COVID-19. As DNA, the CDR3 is TGTGCCAGCAGAATACAGGAGAACACTGAAGCTTTCTTT. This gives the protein CASRIQENTEAFF.